This T cell receptor beta chain is drawn from a study of cytomegalovirus exposure and HLA in healthy donors. Findings and limits, study-wide: When analyzed later, a missense DCLRE1C variant was found to be linked to TCR beta V- and J-gene trimming. Later work found that TCR association rates differed between HLA loci; DRB1 had the most and HLA-C the fewest.

Germline values: CDR1 SGHVS, CDR2 FQNEAQ. The CDR3 is 16 residues long. Trimming took off 6 bases at V and 5 bases at J, with 20 bases between the two ends. On this clone: Antigen specificity is unknown.

The PCR used 60 Vbeta and 13 Jbeta primers. The table came from immunoSEQ multiplex PCR; TCRdb's copy has only in-frame clones and leaves some out. The sample lists 95,000 to 150,000 clones; about three quarters were seen once. This chain links TRBV7-8 with TRBJ2-1, with unresolved D. The sample was PBMCs. The TCR was taken from a woman under 40 in good health and CMV-seropositive. The CDR3 DNA is TGTGCCAGCAGTTCTACGCCCCGGCAGGCCAACAATGAGCAGTTCTTC. Its translation: CASSSTPRQANNEQFF.